The rows below give T cell receptor beta chains drawn from one sample of a study of cytomegalovirus exposure and HLA in healthy donors. Using immunoSEQ multiplex PCR, the repertoire was profiled, and TCRdb retains in-frame clones only, with some absent. The repertoire has about 200,000 clones, more than 65% of them found once; the top ten carry 1.7%. Sequences were obtained from PBMCs. The receptors derive from a man aged 50 or older in good health and CMV-seronegative. The CDR3 runs from the conserved cysteine through the conserved F or W. The D gene is left open where the match is weak. Size values are once, few and many counts, or a class for expanded clones, and some rows have none.

j_call clone_size d_call v_call cdr3_aa cdr3_nt
TRBJ1-2 few - TRBV30 CAWEGGDYGYTF TGTGCCTGGGAGGGGGGGGACTATGGCTACACCTTC
TRBJ2-3 - TRBD1 TRBV10-2 CASSESGQPSTDTQYF TGCGCCAGCAGTGAGTCGGGACAGCCTAGCACAGATACGCAGTATTTT
TRBJ2-3 - TRBD1 TRBV19 CASSSPGGEDTQYF TGTGCCAGTAGTAGTCCAGGGGGAGAAGATACGCAGTATTTT
TRBJ1-2 few TRBD1 TRBV6-1 CASSVYRGPLNGYTF TGTGCCAGCAGTGTATACAGGGGCCCTTTGAATGGCTACACCTTC
TRBJ1-5 - TRBD1 TRBV28 CASSFRTGPGGQPQHF TGTGCCAGCAGTTTCCGGACAGGGCCGGGGGGACAGCCCCAGCATTTT
TRBJ2-7 - - TRBV19 CASSTRQVKAAYEQYF TGTGCCAGTAGTACCAGACAGGTGAAGGCAGCCTACGAGCAGTACTTC
TRBJ2-5 - - TRBV5-1 CASSLDRLIQETQYF TGCGCCAGCAGCTTAGACAGGCTCATCCAAGAGACCCAGTACTTC
TRBJ1-5 - - TRBV28 CASCQGYNQPQHF TGTGCCAGCTGTCAGGGGTACAATCAGCCCCAGCATTTT
TRBJ2-3 few - TRBV2 CASSRQASTDTQYF TGTGCCAGCAGCAGACAGGCCAGCACAGATACGCAGTATTTT
TRBJ2-6 - - TRBV27 CASSRSLGAGGANGLTF TGTGCCAGCAGTCGATCCCTGGGGGCAGGTGGGGCCAACGGCCTGACTTTC
TRBJ2-4 - TRBD1 TRBV6-5 CASSRDSLAKNIQYF TGTGCCAGCAGCAGGGACAGCTTAGCCAAAAACATTCAGTACTTC
TRBJ1-2 few TRBD1 TRBV28 CASSLIGTAYGYTF TGTGCCAGCAGTTTGATCGGGACAGCCTATGGCTACACCTTC
TRBJ1-1 - TRBD1 TRBV2 CASTSTGVNTEAFF TGTGCCAGCACCTCGACAGGGGTGAACACTGAAGCTTTCTTT
TRBJ1-1 - - TRBV14 CASSQRTEEAFF TGTGCCAGCAGCCAGCGGACAGAAGAAGCTTTCTTT
TRBJ2-2 once TRBD2 TRBV9 CASSSSGLAGVIGELFF TGTGCCAGCAGCTCCTCCGGACTAGCGGGAGTCATCGGGGAGCTGTTTTTT
TRBJ2-3 few - TRBV5-1 CASKPLGSTSTDTQYF TGCGCCAGCAAGCCGCTGGGCTCTACTAGCACAGATACGCAGTATTTT
TRBJ2-3 - TRBD2 TRBV11-2 CASSRRVPSGRPPDTQYF TGTGCCAGCAGCCGAAGGGTCCCTAGCGGGAGACCCCCAGATACGCAGTATTTT
TRBJ1-6 few - TRBV5-1 CASSLVRNSPLHF TGCGCCAGCAGCTTGGTTCGGAATTCACCCCTCCACTTT
TRBJ1-5 - TRBD1 TRBV19 CASSIGRDRVSSNQPQHF TGTGCCAGTAGTATTGGCCGGGACAGGGTTAGTAGCAATCAGCCCCAGCATTTT
TRBJ2-7 - TRBD2 TRBV4-1 CASSQGPGTSGRRVQYF TGCGCCAGCAGCCAAGGTCCCGGGACTAGCGGGAGGAGGGTGCAGTACTTC
TRBJ2-2 - - TRBV6-5 CASSYSPGANTGELFF TGTGCCAGCAGTTACTCTCCGGGGGCGAACACCGGGGAGCTGTTTTTT
TRBJ2-7 - TRBD1 TRBV7-9 CASSSTGYDTGEQYF TGTGCCAGCAGCTCGACAGGGTACGACACTGGCGAGCAGTACTTC
TRBJ1-1 - - TRBV9 CASSTTDMNTEAFF TGTGCCAGCAGCACGACAGACATGAACACTGAAGCTTTCTTT
TRBJ1-4 - - TRBV2 CASTWGGSEEKLFF TGTGCCAGCACCTGGGGGGGCTCGGAGGAAAAACTGTTTTTT
TRBJ2-3 - TRBD1 TRBV7-3 CASSPLNRGAADTQYF TGTGCCAGCAGCCCACTCAACAGGGGGGCCGCAGATACGCAGTATTTT
TRBJ2-7 - TRBD2 TRBV5-1 CASSQGLAGVGYEQYF TGCGCCAGCAGCCAAGGACTAGCGGGAGTAGGCTACGAGCAGTACTTC
TRBJ2-7 few TRBD2 TRBV5-1 CASSLASGTYEQYF TGCGCCAGCAGCCTGGCTAGCGGCACCTACGAGCAGTACTTC
TRBJ2-3 - - TRBV7-3 CASSLQAPSTDTQYF TGTGCCAGCAGCTTACAAGCGCCGAGCACAGATACGCAGTATTTT